This TCR beta chain appears in the sequencing data of a study of blood T cell repertoires in COVID-19. Study overall: Samples of COVID-19 (acute and convalescent) were obtained from the United States, Italy and Spain. Sample material is recorded as cDNA or gDNA derived from T cells, B-cell-depleted T cells, or PBMCs.

The CDR3 has 16 amino acids. V was clipped by 4 bases and J by 5 bases; unmatched bases: 15. Per germline, CDR1 SGHDT and CDR2 YYEEEE. Sequencing was performed with immunoSEQ multiplex PCR; in TCRdb, only in-frame clones are kept and a portion is missing. The repertoire holds 65,000 to 90,000 clones, with just over 85% as singletons. This TCR was sampled from a human donor in a cohort sampled during active COVID-19. V is TRBV5-6 and J is TRBJ2-7, with 7 nucleotides matching TRBD1. The sequenced material came from peripheral blood. In DNA, the CDR3 is TGTGCCAGCAGCCTCCTTCCAGGGGGTAGGGTGAACGAGCAGTACTTC. As protein: CASSLLPGGRVNEQYF.